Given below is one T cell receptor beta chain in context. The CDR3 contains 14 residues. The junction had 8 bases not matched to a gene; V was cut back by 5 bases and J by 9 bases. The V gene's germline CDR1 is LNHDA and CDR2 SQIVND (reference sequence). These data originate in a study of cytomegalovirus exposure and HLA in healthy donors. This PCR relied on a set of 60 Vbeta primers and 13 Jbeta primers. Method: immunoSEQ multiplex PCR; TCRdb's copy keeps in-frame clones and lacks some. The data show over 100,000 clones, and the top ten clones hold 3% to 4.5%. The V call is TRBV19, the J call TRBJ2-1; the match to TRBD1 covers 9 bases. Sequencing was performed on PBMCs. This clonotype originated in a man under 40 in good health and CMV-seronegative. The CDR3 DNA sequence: TGTGCCAGTAGTCCGGGGACAGGGAAGGTTGAGCAGTTCTTC. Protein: CASSPGTGKVEQFF.